This T cell receptor beta chain was captured by sequencing in a study of cytomegalovirus exposure and HLA in healthy donors. A multiplex PCR was run with 60 Vbeta primers and 13 Jbeta primers. Clones were read by immunoSEQ multiplex PCR, and TCRdb kept only the in-frame ones, dropping some. The data contain approximately 260,000 clones, 80% to 90% of them singletons. The study, taken as a whole, reports: Later work found most CMV-associated TCR beta chains apparently HLA-restricted.

Points on this clone: Its antigen is undetermined.

Between the trimmed V and J ends, which lost 2 bases and 1 base, there was a span of 5 bases. The CDR3 contains 13 residues. Germline V gene lookup returns CDR1 SNHLY and CDR2 FYNNEI. This chain joins TRBV2 and TRBJ1-2; D is undetermined. The clonotype comes from a woman aged 35 to 49 in good health and CMV-seropositive. The material sequenced was PBMCs. CDR3 sequence (DNA): TGTGCCAGCAGTGAAACGGTTAACTATGGCTACACCTTC. This gives the protein CASSETVNYGYTF.